This passage covers 16 T cell receptor beta chains from one sample sequenced in a study of spatial heterogeneity in lung cancer. Study observations and caveats: One measure, the expanded intratumoral alpha and beta TCR count, tracked tumor mutation counts.

Using its own MiXCR run on the 5' RACE reads, TCRdb lists one record per CDR3 protein. This sample has about 7,000 distinct CDR3 sequences; about 14% occur once, and the top ten carry about 8.1%. Antigen specificity for these receptors is unknown. This sample's time point: sample taken at primary tumor resection. The sample consisted of lung tumor tissue, taken at surgery. The receptors come from a male donor with early-stage non-small cell lung cancer.

This chain connects TRBV11-2 to TRBJ2-2; D not certain. In germline, CDR1 is SGHAT, CDR2 FQNNGV. The CDR3 contains 13 residues. Trimming shortened V by 1 base and J by 2 bases, and 2 bases separated the two germline ends. The CDR3, as DNA: TGTGCCAGCAGCTTAGCCAACACCGGGGAGCTGTTTTTT. This translates into CASSLANTGELFF.

This clonotype is labeled as medium-sized (0.01 to 0.1%). The chain combines TRBV6-6 with TRBJ2-3; TRBD2 matches at 12 bases. In germline, CDR1 is MNHNY, CDR2 SVGAGI (reference sequence). V shed 2 bases, J shed 3 bases, and the junction held 12 bases outside the gene matches. This CDR3 region has 19 residues. The CDR3 sequence is CASSYASGRGHIVTDTQYF. As DNA, the CDR3 is TGTGCCAGCAGTTACGCTAGCGGGAGGGGTCATATAGTTACAGATACGCAGTATTTT.

Ten or more counts support this clonotype. This chain connects TRBV12-3 or TRBV12-4 to TRBJ1-5; TRBD1 aligns across 11 bases. This CDR3 is 17 amino acids long. Trimming took 3 bases from V and 3 from J; bases not matched to a gene: 7. The CDR3 nucleotides read TGTGCCAGCAGTTTCGCCGGGACAGGGGGTTTCAATCAGCCCCAGCATTTT. It codes for CASSFAGTGGFNQPQHF.

This clonotype is medium-sized by share. This chain links TRBV5-4 with TRBJ2-6; D may be TRBD1 (5 bases). This CDR3 is 15 amino acids long. Germline CDR1 SGHNT, CDR2 YYREEE (reference sequence). V lost 2 bases and J lost 4, with 10 bases in between. The chain's CDR3 is CASSLGVSGANVLTF. As DNA, the CDR3 is TGTGCCAGCAGCTTAGGGGTATCCGGGGCCAACGTCCTGACTTTC.

Within the sample, this clonotype is medium-sized (0.01 to 0.1%). V and J are TRBV7-8 and TRBJ1-1; D is undetermined. Trimming took off 5 bases at V and 4 bases at J, with 11 bases between the two ends. Germline-derived CDR1 and CDR2 are SGHVS and FQNEAQ. The CDR3 contains 13 residues. The CDR3 DNA reads as TGTGCCAGCAGCCCTAGCCAGTTCACTGAAGCTTTCTTT. Amino acid sequence: CASSPSQFTEAFF.

This clonotype came up many times. This chain uses TRBV9 with TRBJ2-1; D may be TRBD1 or TRBD2 (5 bases each). The ends were cut back, 4 bases at V and 8 bases at J, with 16 bases in the middle. Looked up from germline, CDR1 is SGDLS and CDR2 is YYNGEE. CDR3 size: 14 residues. The CDR3 loop is CASSPPAGRDEQFF. CDR3 sequence (DNA): TGTGCCAGCAGCCCCCCGGCAGGGAGAGATGAGCAGTTCTTC. Full variable domain (missing parts from reference TRBV9 and TRBJ2-1): DSGVTQTPKHLITATGQRVTLRCSPRSGDLSVYWYQQSLDQGLQFLIQYYNGEERAKGNILERFSAQQFPDLHSELNLSSLELGDSALYFCASSPPAGRDEQFFGPGTRLTVL.

Many counts were recorded for this clonotype. The rearrangement links TRBV12-3 or TRBV12-4 to TRBJ1-3; D perhaps matches TRBD1 (5 bases). The V gene lost 4 bases and the J gene lost 0 bases, with 7 bases spanning the gap. This CDR3 comprises 14 residues. The CDR3 protein is CASSWGISGNTIYF. The CDR3 DNA reads TGTGCCAGCAGTTGGGGGATCTCTGGAAACACCATATATTTT.

This clonotype is termed medium-sized. The V gene is TRBV27, the J gene TRBJ2-7; no clear D. Between the trimmed V and J ends, which lost 4 bases and 6 bases, there was a span of 19 bases. Germline values: CDR1 MNHEY, CDR2 SMNVEV (reference sequence). The CDR3 is made up of 15 amino acids. Here the CDR3 DNA reads TGTGCCAGCAGTTCTCGGACGGATGGGTATCTCGAGCAGTACTTC. This sequence encodes CASSSRTDGYLEQYF.

This clonotype occurred many times. The chain recombines TRBV12-3 or TRBV12-4 with TRBJ1-5; TRBD1 might be the D (6 bases). The CDR3 totals 14 residues. With 2 bases removed from V and 6 bases from J, the gap between germline ends came to 11 bases. CDR3 residues: CASSLRGRSQPQHF. The CDR3 nucleotides read TGTGCCAGCAGTTTAAGGGGGAGAAGTCAGCCCCAGCATTTT.

In its sample, this clonotype is large. The rearrangement uses TRBV27 and TRBJ2-7; maybe TRBD1 (6 bases). Per the germline V gene, CDR1 is MNHEY and CDR2 is SMNVEV (reference sequence). V lost 4 bases and J 5 bases, leaving 12 bases between the germline ends. This CDR3 comprises 13 residues. For the CDR3, the DNA is TGTGCCAGCAGTTGGGGGCAGGGTAACGAGCAGTACGTC. Its translation is CASSWGQGNEQYV.

This clonotype is deemed medium-sized (0.01 to 0.1%). In DNA form, the CDR3 reads TGTGCCTGGAGTCCAGGGGGCACTGAAGCTTTCTTT. Its protein product is CAWSPGGTEAFF. The chain is built from TRBV30 and TRBJ1-1; TRBD1 aligns across 7 bases. The CDR3 length is 12 residues. The germline V gene encodes CDR1 GTSNPN and CDR2 SVGIG (reference sequence). V shed 2 bases, J shed 4 bases, and the junction held 1 base outside the gene matches.

The rearrangement uses TRBV13 and TRBJ2-5; D is ambiguous. Trimming cost V 4 bases and J 2 bases, with 11 bases left between them. Germline V gives CDR1 PRHDT, CDR2 FYEKMQ (reference sequence). The length of the CDR3 is 14 residues. For the CDR3, the DNA is TGTGCCAGCAGCTCCGTTGGCCAACAAGAGACCCAGTACTTC. Amino acid sequence: CASSSVGQQETQYF. The variable domain in full, with the rest retrieved from reference TRBV13 and TRBJ2-5, is AAGVIQSPRHLIKEKRETATLKCYPIPRHDTVYWYQQGPGQDPQFLISFYEKMQSDKGSIPDRFSAQQFSDYHSELNMSSLELGDSALYFCASSSVGQQETQYFGPGTRLLVL.

This clonotype is judged medium-sized. The chain combines TRBV19 with TRBJ1-4; TRBD1 matches 9 bases. Germline V CDR1 and CDR2: LNHDA, SQIVND (reference sequence). V was pared by 4 bases and J by 9 bases, with 6 bases of the junction left unmatched. The CDR3 consists of 14 residues. CDR3 loop: CASSTGQGKQKLFF. CDR3 nucleotides: TGTGCCAGTAGTACCGGACAGGGGAAGCAAAAACTGTTTTTT. Combining the CDR3 with reference TRBV19 and TRBJ1-4 gives the whole variable domain DGGITQSPKYLFRKEGQNVTLSCEQNLNHDAMYWYRQDPGQGLRLIYYSQIVNDFQKGDIAEGYSVSREKKESFPLTVTSAQKNPTAFYLCASSTGQGKQKLFFGSGTQLSVL.

This clonotype came up many times. The chain joins TRBV6-1 to TRBJ1-5, with TRBD1 as a possible D gene (5 bases). The CDR3 has 16 amino acids. V was clipped by 0 bases and J by 7 bases, with 16 bases between them. Germline CDR1 and CDR2: MNHNS and SASEGT. The CDR3 is CASSEAAGWTIQPQHF. The CDR3 bases are TGTGCCAGCAGTGAAGCGGCAGGGTGGACAATACAGCCCCAGCATTTT.

This clonotype showed up many times. This chain joins TRBV5-1 and TRBJ1-1; D is ambiguous. This CDR3 is built from 11 residues. V was pared by 5 bases and J by 7 bases, with 9 bases between. Looked up from germline, CDR1 is SGHRS and CDR2 is YFSETQ. CDR3 loop: CASSGSGEAFF. The CDR3 DNA sequence: TGCGCCAGCAGTGGGTCGGGTGAAGCTTTCTTT.

This chain links TRBV6-1 with TRBJ2-1, with 7 nucleotides matching TRBD1. J lost 7 bases, V lost 8 bases, and 8 bases had no gene match. Germline V gene lookup returns CDR1 MNHNS and CDR2 SASEGT. CDR3 size: 13 residues. The CDR3 DNA reads TGTGCCAGCGTGGGGACAGCATTAAATGAGCAGTTCTTC. Translation gives CASVGTALNEQFF.